This T cell receptor beta chain appears in the sequencing data of a study of OX40 agonist ivuxolimab in advanced cancers. Across the study: Melanoma, hepatocellular carcinoma, head and neck or renal cell cancer occurred in dose-escalation patients. Males comprised about 78% of the group, whose mean age was 60 years (range 23 to 79).

TCRdb keeps only in-frame clones here, not all; method: immunoSEQ multiplex PCR. The sample consists of fewer than 90,000 clones, about 91% of them appearing once. Note on this clone: An end of the junction differs from the germline gene, which may be a read error.

CDR1 SSHAT and CDR2 FNYEAQ come from the germline V gene (reference sequence). CDR3 length: 13 residues. The rearrangement uses TRBV7-7 and TRBJ2-5; 7 bases are a match to TRBD1. The clonotype was recovered from an adult with an advanced solid tumor such as melanoma, head and neck, liver or kidney cancer. Specimen: CD4+ or CD8+ T cells sorted from blood, collected in a trial of the OX40 agonist ivuxolimab. The CDR3 DNA reads TGTGCTAGCAGCCTAGACAGGGATGAGACCCAGTACTTC. This encodes CASSLDRDETQYF.